This TCR beta chain came from a study of molecular identifiers for immune sequencing clone quantification. This clonotype was counted ten times or more. Its antigen remains unknown. Overall study results and limits: Highly expanded clone sizes could end up underestimated if a barcode were shared by identical TCR molecules. A single cell's spiked Jurkat TCR RNA was reportedly detectable among 900,000 to 1,000,000 naive cells.

The V gene lost 6 bases and the J gene lost 2 bases, with 13 bases spanning the gap. This CDR3 has 15 amino acids. The germline gives CDR1 SNHLY, CDR2 FYNNEI. TCRdb passed the PCR reads through MiXCR, listing each CDR3 protein once. The sample contains 50,000 or so distinct CDR3 sequences, around 25% of which appear only once. The sequencing sample was made of naive CD8+ T cells from blood, with Jurkat cell RNA spiked in. Documented subset: FACS-sorted CD8+CD4-CCR7+CD45RA+ naive T cells. This chain joins TRBV2 and TRBJ1-4; D might be TRBD1 (5 bases). This clonotype was obtained from a human donor in good health. Some libraries in this study had Jurkat cell RNA spiked in. The CDR3 protein is CASRAGSGTNEKLFF. CDR3 sequence (DNA): TGTGCCAGCAGGGCAGGGAGTGGGACTAATGAAAAACTGTTTTTT.